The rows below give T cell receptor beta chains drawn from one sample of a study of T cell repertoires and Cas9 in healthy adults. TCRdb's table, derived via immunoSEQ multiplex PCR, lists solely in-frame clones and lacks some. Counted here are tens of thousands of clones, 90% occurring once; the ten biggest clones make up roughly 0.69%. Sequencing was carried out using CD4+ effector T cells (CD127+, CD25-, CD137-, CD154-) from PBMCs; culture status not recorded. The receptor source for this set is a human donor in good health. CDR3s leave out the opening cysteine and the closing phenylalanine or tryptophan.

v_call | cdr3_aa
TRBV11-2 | ASSSGLNEQF
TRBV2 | ASGQGISLGNEKLF
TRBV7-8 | ASSPPMRFSGANVLT
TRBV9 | ASNGTAGVEQY
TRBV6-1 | ASSTPGGPGH
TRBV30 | AWSGPTGFFDTEAF
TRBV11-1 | ASSLEYGGNYGYT
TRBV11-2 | ASSLESGRVETQY
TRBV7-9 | ASSPRGRQGRNTIY
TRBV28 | ASSLPPKRSPLH
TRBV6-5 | ASGISRANTEAF
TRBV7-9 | ASSVSGHGYT
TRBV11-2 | ASSEGTVNQPQH
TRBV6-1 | AVRFRGDGAEQY
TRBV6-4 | ASSAVRGETDTQY
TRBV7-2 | ASSLTRGSYNSPLH
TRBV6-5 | ASSSGQGAPH
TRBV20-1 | SAQHQETQY
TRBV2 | ASSGGDGPGYT
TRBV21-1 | ASSRAKMFPPEAF
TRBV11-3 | ASSLEGGIMEQF
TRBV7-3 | ASSLNALAGGADTQY
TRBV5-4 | ASSLEPLAAGELF
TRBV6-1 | ASSVVRETQY
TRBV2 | ASRIRLSGSEAF
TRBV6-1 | ASENAQGRPQH
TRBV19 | ASSIDHWSGTGSSGANVLT
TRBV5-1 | ASSFTGGKMDGYT
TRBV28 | ASSLNLAGYQETQY
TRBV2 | ASSEEGHYGYT
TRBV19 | ASTVTGTDTQY
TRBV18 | ASSRRDSNSPLH
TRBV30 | AWSNRGLGISGNTIY
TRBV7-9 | ASSSRTGGYNEQF
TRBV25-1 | ASSELLQGIADTQY
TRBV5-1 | ASSNGQGYYEQY
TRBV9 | ASSVGAGLTDTQY
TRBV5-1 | ASSLVGRRGELF
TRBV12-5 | ASGLAPEGLTEAF
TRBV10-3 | AISDNKDRVLGEQY